This T cell receptor beta chain was sequenced in a study of T cells in Graves' hyperthyroidism and ophthalmopathy. In this sample, this clonotype turned up a few times. J gave up 8 bases and V 5 bases, and 9 bases lay outside the gene matches. In germline, CDR1 is SEHNR, CDR2 FQNEAQ (reference sequence). The CDR3 covers 16 residues. Amplified TCR beta CDR3 regions came from RNA transcripts. The primer set for the first-round RT-PCR of the TCR CDR3 was HTBI. One entry per CDR3 protein, called by TCRdb with MiXCR from the multiplex PCR reads. The top ten clones hold around a fifth of a sample with a few hundred thousand distinct CDR3 sequences, roughly 15% of them seen once.

This clonotype was sampled from a woman in her 30s with Graves' ophthalmopathy. The chain recombines TRBV7-9 with TRBJ1-6; 10 positions agree with TRBD1. Sequenced input: blood. The DNA of the CDR3 is TGTGCCAGCAGCGGATCCGGGACAGGGGTTGATTCACCCCTCCACTTT. Encoded protein: CASSGSGTGVDSPLHF.